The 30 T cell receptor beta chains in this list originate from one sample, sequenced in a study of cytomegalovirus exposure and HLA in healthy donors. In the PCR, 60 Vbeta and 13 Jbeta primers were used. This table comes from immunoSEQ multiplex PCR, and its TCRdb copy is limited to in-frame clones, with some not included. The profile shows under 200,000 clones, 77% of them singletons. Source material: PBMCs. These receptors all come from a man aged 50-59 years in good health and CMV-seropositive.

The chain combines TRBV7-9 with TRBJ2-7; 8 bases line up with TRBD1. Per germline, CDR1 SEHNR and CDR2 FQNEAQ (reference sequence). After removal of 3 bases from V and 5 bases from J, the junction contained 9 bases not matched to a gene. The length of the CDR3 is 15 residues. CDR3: CASSFPGQGAHEQYF. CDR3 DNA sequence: TGTGCCAGCAGCTTTCCAGGACAGGGTGCCCACGAGCAGTACTTC.

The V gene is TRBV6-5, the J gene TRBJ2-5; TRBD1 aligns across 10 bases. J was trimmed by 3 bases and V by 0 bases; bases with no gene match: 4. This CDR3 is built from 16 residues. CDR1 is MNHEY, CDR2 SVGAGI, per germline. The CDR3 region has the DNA TGTGCCAGCAGTTACTCAGGGACAGGGGAAAAAGAGACCCAGTACTTC. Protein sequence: CASSYSGTGEKETQYF.

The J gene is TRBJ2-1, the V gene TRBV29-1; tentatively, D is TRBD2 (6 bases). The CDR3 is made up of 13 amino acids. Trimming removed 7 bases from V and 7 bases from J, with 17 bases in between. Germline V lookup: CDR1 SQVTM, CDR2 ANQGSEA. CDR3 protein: CSGTGTLTNEQFF. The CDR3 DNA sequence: TGCAGCGGGACCGGGACTCTTACAAATGAGCAGTTCTTC.

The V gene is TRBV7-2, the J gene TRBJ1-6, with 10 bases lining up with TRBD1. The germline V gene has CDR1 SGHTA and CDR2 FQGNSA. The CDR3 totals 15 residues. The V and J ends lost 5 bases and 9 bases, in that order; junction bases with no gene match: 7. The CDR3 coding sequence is TGTGCCAGCAGCACCCGACAGGGGGCGGGTTCACCCCTCCACTTT. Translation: CASSTRQGAGSPLHF.

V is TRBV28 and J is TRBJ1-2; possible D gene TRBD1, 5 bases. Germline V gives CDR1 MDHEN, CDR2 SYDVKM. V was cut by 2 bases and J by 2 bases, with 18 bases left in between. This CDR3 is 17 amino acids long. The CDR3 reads CASSLGAGSGVNYGYTF. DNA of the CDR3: TGTGCCAGCAGTTTAGGCGCAGGGTCAGGAGTCAACTATGGCTACACCTTC.

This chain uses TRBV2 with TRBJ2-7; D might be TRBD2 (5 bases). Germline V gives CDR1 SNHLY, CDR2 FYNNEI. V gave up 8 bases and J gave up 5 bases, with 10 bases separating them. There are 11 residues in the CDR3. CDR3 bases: TGTGCCAGCTCGGAGGTCGACGAGCAGTACTTC. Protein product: CASSEVDEQYF.

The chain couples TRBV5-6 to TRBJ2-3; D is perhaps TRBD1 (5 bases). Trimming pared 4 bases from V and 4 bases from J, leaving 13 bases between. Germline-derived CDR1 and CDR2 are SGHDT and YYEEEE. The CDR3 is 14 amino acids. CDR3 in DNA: TGTGCCAGCAGCCTGCCGACAGATGCAGATACGCAGTATTTT. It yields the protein CASSLPTDADTQYF.

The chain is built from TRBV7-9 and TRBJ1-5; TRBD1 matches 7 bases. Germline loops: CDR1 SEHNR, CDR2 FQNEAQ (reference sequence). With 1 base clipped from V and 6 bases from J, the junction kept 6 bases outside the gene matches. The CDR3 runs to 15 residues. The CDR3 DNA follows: TGTGCCAGCAGCTTAGAAGGGGGCGCAGCTCAGCCCCAGCATTTT. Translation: CASSLEGGAAQPQHF.

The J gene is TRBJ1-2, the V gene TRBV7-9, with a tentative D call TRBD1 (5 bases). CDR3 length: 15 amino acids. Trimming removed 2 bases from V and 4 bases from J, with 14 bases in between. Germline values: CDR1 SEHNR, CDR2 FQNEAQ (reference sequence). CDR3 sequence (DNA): TGTGCCAGCAGCTTATATGGGGGGGACTCCTATGGCTACACCTTC. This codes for CASSLYGGDSYGYTF. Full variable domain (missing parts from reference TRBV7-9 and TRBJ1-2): DTGVSQNPRHKITKRGQNVTFRCDPISEHNRLYWYRQTLGQGPEFLTYFQNEAQLEKSRLLSDRFSAERPKGSFSTLEIQRTEQGDSAMYLCASSLYGGDSYGYTFGSGTRLTVV.

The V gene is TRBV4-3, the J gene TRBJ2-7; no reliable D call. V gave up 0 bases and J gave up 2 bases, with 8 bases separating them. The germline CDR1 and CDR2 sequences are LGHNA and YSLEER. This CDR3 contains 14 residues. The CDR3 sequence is CASSQDLNPYEQYF. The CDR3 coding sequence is TGCGCCAGCAGCCAAGATCTAAACCCCTACGAGCAGTACTTC.

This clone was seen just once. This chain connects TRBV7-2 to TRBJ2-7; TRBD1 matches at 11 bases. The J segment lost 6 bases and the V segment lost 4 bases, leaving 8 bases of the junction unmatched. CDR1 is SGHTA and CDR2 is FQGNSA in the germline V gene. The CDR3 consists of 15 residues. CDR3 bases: TGTGCCAGCAGCTGGACAGGGGGCCCCCCGGGCGAGCAGTACTTC. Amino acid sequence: CASSWTGGPPGEQYF. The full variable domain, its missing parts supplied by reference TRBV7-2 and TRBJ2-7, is GAGVSQSPSNKVTEKGKDVELRCDPISGHTALYWYRQSLGQGLEFLIYFQGNSAPDKSGLPSDRFSAERTGGSVSTLTIQRTQQEDSAVYLCASSWTGGPPGEQYFGPGTRLTVT.

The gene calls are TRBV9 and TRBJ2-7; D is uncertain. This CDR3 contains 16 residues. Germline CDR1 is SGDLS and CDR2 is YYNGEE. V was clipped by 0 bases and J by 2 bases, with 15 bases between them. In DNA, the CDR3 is TGTGCCAGCAGCGTAGAGTCTTCACTCGGTCCCTACGAGCAGTACTTC. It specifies CASSVESSLGPYEQYF.

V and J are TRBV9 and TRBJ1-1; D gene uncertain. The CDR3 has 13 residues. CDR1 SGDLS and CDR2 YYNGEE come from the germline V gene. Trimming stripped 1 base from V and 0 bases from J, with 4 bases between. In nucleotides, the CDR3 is TGTGCCAGCAGCGTACAGTTGAACACTGAAGCTTTCTTT. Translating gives CASSVQLNTEAFF.

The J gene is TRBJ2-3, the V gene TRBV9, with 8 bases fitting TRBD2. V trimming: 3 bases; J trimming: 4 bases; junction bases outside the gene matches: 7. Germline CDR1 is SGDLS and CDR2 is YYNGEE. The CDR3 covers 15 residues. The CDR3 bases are TGTGCCAGCAGCGAGGAGGGACTAGGAGCAGATACGCAGTATTTT. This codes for CASSEEGLGADTQYF. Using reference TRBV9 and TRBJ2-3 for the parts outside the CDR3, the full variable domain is DSGVTQTPKHLITATGQRVTLRCSPRSGDLSVYWYQQSLDQGLQFLIQYYNGEERAKGNILERFSAQQFPDLHSELNLSSLELGDSALYFCASSEEGLGADTQYFGPGTRLTVL.

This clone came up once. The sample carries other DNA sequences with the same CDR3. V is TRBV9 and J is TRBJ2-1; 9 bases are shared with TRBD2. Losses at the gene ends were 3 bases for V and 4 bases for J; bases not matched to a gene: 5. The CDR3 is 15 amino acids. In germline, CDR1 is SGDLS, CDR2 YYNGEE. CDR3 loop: CASSASGGTYNEQFF. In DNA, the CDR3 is TGTGCCAGCAGCGCAAGCGGGGGGACATACAATGAGCAGTTCTTC. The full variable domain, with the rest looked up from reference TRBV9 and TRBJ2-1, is DSGVTQTPKHLITATGQRVTLRCSPRSGDLSVYWYQQSLDQGLQFLIQYYNGEERAKGNILERFSAQQFPDLHSELNLSSLELGDSALYFCASSASGGTYNEQFFGPGTRLTVL.

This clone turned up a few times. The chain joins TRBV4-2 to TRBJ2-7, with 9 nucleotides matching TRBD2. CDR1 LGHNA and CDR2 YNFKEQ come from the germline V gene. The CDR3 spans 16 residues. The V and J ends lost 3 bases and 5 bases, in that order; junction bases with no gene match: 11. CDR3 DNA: TGTGCCAGCAGCCACCCCGGCGCGCGGGGGGGCAACGAGCAGTACTTC. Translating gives CASSHPGARGGNEQYF.

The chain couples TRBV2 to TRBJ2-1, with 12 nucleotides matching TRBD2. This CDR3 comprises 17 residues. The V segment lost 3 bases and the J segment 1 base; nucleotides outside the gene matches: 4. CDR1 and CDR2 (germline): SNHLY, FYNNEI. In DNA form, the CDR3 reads TGTGCCAGCAGTGAGGGGGGGACTAGCGGGTCCTACAATGAGCAGTTCTTC. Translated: CASSEGGTSGSYNEQFF. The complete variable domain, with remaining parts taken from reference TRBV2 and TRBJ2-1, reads EPEVTQTPSHQVTQMGQEVILRCVPISNHLYFYWYRQILGQKVEFLVSFYNNEISEKSEIFDDQFSVERPDGSNFTLKIRSTKLEDSAMYFCASSEGGTSGSYNEQFFGPGTRLTVL.

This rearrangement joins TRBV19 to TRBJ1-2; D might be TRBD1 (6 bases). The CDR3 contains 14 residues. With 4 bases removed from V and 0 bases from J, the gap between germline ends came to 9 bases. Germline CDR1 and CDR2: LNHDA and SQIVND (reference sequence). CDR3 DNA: TGTGCCAGTAGTAAGGGACAAACTAACTATGGCTACACCTTC. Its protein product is CASSKGQTNYGYTF. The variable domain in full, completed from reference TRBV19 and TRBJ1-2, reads DGGITQSPKYLFRKEGQNVTLSCEQNLNHDAMYWYRQDPGQGLRLIYYSQIVNDFQKGDIAEGYSVSREKKESFPLTVTSAQKNPTAFYLCASSKGQTNYGYTFGSGTRLTVV.

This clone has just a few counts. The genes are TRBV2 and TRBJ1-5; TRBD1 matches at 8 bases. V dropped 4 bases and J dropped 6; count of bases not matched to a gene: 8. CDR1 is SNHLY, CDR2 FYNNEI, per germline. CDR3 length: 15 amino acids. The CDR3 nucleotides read TGTGCCAGCAGTGTGGACAGGGTTAGGGGTCAGCCCCAGCATTTT. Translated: CASSVDRVRGQPQHF.

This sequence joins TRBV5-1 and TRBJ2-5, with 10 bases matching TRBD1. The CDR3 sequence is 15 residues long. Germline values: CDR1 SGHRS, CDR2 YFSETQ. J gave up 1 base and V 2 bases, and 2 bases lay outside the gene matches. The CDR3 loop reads CASSFGQGGQETQYF. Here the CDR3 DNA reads TGCGCCAGCAGCTTCGGACAGGGGGGCCAAGAGACCCAGTACTTC. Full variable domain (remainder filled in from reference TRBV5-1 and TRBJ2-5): KAGVTQTPRYLIKTRGQQVTLSCSPISGHRSVSWYQQTPGQGLQFLFEYFSETQRNKGNFPGRFSGRQFSNSRSEMNVSTLELGDSALYLCASSFGQGGQETQYFGPGTRLLVL.

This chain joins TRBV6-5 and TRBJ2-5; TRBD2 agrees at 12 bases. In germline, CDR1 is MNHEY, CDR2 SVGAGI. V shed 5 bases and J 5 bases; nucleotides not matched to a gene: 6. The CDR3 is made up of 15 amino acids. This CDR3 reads CASSKTSGGEETQYF. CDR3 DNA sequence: TGTGCCAGCAGTAAGACTAGCGGGGGCGAGGAGACCCAGTACTTC.

In nucleotides, the CDR3 is TGTGCCAGCAGCTCCACAACAACTAATGAAAAACTGTTTTTT. It yields the protein CASSSTTTNEKLFF. The chain couples TRBV5-4 to TRBJ1-4, with no clear D. Trimming left V 3 bases short and J 0 bases short, with 6 bases between. Germline V CDR1 and CDR2: SGHNT, YYREEE (reference sequence). This CDR3 has 14 residues. Based on the CDR3 plus reference TRBV5-4 and TRBJ1-4, the full variable domain is ETGVTQSPTHLIKTRGQQVTLRCSSQSGHNTVSWYQQALGQGPQFIFQYYREEENGRGNFPPRFSGLQFPNYSSELNVNALELDDSALYLCASSSTTTNEKLFFGSGTQLSVL.

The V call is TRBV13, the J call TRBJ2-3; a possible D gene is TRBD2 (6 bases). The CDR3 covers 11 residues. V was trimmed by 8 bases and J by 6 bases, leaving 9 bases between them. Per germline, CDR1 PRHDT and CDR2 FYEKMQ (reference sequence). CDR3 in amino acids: CASHGGDTQYF. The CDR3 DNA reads TGTGCCAGCCATGGAGGGGATACGCAGTATTTT.

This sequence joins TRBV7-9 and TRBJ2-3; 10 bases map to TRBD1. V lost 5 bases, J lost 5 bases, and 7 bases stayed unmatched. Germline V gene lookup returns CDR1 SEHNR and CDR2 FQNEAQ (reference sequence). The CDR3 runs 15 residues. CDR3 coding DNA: TGTGCCAGCAGCATAGGGACAGGGGAGAGAGATACGCAGTATTTT. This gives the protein CASSIGTGERDTQYF.

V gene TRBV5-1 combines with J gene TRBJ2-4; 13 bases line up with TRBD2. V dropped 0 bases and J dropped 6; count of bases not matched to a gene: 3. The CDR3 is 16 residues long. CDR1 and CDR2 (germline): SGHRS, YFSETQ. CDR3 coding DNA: TGCGCCAGCAGCTTGGAACTAGCGGGGGGGGGAAACATTCAGTACTTC. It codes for CASSLELAGGGNIQYF.

This chain's CDR3 is CASSWGSGGAGEQYF. The CDR3 nucleotides are TGTGCCAGCAGCTGGGGCAGCGGGGGGGCAGGCGAGCAGTACTTC. The chain joins TRBV5-4 to TRBJ2-7; the match to TRBD2 covers 10 bases. Per the germline V gene, CDR1 is SGHNT and CDR2 is YYREEE (reference sequence). This CDR3 has 15 residues. V trimming: 3 bases; J trimming: 6 bases; junction bases outside the gene matches: 9.

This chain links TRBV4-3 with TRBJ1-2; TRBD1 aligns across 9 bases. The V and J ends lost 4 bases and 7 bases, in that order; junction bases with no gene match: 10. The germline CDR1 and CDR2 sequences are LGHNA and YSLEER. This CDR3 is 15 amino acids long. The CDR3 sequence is CASSPETGGVGGYTF. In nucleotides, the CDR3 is TGCGCCAGCAGCCCGGAGACAGGGGGAGTAGGTGGCTACACCTTC.

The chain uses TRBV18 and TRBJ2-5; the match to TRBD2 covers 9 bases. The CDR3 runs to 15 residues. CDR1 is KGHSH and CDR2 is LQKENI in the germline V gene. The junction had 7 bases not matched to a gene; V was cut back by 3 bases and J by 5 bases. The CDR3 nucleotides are TGTGCCAGCTCACCGGCTAGCGGGGCTCCGGAGACCCAGTACTTC. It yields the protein CASSPASGAPETQYF. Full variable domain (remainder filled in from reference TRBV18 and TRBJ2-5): NAGVMQNPRHLVRRRGQEARLRCSPMKGHSHVYWYRQLPEEGLKFMVYLQKENIIDESGMPKERFSAEFPKEGPSILRIQQVVRGDSAAYFCASSPASGAPETQYFGPGTRLLVL.

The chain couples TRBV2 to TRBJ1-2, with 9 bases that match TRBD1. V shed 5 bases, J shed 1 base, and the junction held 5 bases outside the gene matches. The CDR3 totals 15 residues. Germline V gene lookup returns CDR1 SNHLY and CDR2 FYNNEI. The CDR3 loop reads CASSSTGGFNYGYTF. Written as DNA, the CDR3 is TGTGCCAGCAGTTCCACAGGGGGCTTTAACTATGGCTACACCTTC.

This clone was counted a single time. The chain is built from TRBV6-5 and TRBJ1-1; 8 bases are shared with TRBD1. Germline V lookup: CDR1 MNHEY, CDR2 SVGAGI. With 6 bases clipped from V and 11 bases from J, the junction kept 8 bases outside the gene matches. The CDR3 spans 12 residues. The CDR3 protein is CASSLDRVEAFF. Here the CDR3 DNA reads TGTGCCAGCAGCTTGGACAGGGTTGAGGCTTTCTTT.